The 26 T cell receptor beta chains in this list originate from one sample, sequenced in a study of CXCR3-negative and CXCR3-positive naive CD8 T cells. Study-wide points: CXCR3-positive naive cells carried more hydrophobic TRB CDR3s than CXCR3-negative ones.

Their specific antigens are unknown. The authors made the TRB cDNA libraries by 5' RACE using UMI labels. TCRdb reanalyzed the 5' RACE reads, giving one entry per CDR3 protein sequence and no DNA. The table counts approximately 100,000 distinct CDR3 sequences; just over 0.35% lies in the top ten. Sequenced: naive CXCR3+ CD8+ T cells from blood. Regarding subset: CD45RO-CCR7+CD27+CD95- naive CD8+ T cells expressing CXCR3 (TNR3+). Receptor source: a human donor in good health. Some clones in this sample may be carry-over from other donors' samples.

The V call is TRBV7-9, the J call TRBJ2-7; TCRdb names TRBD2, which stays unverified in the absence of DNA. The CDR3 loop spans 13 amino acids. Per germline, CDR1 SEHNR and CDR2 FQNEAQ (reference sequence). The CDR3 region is CASSPPRAFEQYF. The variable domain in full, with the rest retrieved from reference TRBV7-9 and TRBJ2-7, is DTGVSQNPRHKITKRGQNVTFRCDPISEHNRLYWYRQTLGQGPEFLTYFQNEAQLEKSRLLSDRFSAERPKGSFSTLEIQRTEQGDSAMYLCASSPPRAFEQYFGPGTRLTVT.

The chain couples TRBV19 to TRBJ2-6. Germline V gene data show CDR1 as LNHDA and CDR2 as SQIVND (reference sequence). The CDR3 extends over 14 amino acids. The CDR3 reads CASTWDSGANVLTF.

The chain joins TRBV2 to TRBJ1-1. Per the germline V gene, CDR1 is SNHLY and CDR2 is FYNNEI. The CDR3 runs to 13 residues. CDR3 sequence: CASSVGQNPEAFF.

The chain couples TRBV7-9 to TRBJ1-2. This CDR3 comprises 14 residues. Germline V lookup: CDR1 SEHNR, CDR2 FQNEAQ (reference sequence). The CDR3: CASSLTPREKGYTF.

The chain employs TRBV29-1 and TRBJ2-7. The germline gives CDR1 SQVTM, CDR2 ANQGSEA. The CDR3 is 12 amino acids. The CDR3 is CSVVQPPYEQYF.

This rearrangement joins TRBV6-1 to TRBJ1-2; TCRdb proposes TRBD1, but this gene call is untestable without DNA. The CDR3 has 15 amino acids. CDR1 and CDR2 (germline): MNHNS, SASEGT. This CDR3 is CASSEDGRGLTGYTF.

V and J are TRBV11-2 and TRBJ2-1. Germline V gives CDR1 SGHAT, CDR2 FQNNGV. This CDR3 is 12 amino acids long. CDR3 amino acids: CASSLTFNEQFF.

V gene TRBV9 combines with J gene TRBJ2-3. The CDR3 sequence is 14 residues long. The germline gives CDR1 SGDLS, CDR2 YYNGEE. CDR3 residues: CASSVVPATDTQYF.

The CDR3: CASSRGSGEQYF. The rearrangement links TRBV13 to TRBJ2-7. The germline gives CDR1 PRHDT, CDR2 FYEKMQ (reference sequence). This CDR3 is built from 12 residues.

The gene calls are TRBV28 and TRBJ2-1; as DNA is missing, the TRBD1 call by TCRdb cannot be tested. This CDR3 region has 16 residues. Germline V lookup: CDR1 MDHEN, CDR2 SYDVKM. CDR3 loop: CASSPNQRERGYEQFF.

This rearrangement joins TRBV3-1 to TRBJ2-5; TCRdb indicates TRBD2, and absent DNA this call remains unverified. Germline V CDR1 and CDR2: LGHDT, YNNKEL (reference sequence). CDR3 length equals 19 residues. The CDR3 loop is CASSQDWPLAGGIQETQYF.

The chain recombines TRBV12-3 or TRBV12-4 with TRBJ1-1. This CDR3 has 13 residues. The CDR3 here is CASSWASNTEAFF.

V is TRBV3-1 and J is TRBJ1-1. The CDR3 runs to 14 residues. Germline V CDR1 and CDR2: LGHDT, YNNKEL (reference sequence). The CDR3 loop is CASSQESGNTEAFF.

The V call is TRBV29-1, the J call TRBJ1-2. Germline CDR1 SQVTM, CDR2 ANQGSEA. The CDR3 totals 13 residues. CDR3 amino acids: CSVELKDYYGYTF.

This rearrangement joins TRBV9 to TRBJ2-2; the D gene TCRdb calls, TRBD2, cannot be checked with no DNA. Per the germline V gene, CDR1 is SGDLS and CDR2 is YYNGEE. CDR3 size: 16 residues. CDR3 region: CASSARGAGTTGELFF.

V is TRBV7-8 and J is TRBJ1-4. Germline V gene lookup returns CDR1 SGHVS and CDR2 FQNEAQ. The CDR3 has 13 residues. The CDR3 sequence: CASSFSGDEKLFF. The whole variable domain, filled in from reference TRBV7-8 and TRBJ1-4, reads GAGVSQSPRYKVAKRGQDVALRCDPISGHVSLFWYQQALGQGPEFLTYFQNEAQLDKSGLPSDRFFAERPEGSVSTLKIQRTQQEDSAVYLCASSFSGDEKLFFGSGTQLSVL.

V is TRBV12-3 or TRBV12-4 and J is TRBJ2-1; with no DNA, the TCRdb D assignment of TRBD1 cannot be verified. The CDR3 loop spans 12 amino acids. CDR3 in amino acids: CASSSRGTEQFF.

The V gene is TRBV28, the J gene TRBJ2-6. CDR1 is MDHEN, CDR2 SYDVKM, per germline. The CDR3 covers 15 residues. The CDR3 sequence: CASSLRGIRANVLTF.

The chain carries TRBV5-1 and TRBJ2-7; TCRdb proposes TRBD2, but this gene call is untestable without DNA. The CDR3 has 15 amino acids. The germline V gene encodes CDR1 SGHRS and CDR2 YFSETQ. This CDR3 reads CASRDLGGGPYEQYF.

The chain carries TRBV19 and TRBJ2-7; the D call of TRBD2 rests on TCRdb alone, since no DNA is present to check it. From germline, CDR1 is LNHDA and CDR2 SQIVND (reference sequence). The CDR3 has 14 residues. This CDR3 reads CASSMGLAVYEQYF.

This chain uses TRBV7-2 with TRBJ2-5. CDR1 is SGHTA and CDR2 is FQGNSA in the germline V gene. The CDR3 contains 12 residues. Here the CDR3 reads CASSSILETQYF.

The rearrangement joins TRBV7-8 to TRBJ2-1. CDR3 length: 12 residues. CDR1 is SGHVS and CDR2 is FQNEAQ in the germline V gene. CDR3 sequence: CASSLALNEQFF.

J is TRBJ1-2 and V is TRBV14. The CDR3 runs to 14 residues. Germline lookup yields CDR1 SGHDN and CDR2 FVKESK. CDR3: CASSPGGTVYGYTF. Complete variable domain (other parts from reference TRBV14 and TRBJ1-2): EAGVTQFPSHSVIEKGQTVTLRCDPISGHDNLYWYRRVMGKEIKFLLHFVKESKQDESGMPNNRFLAERTGGTYSTLKVQPAELEDSGVYFCASSPGGTVYGYTFGSGTRLTVV.

This chain's CDR3 is CASSPDSRNYEQYF. The J gene is TRBJ2-7, the V gene TRBV11-1; TCRdb calls TRBD1, which cannot be checked without DNA. The CDR3 loop spans 14 amino acids. Germline lookup yields CDR1 SGHAT and CDR2 FQDESV (reference sequence).

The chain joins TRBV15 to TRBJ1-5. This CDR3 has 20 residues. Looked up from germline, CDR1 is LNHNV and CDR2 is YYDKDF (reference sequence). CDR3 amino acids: CATSWAGTVGRIYSNQPQHF.

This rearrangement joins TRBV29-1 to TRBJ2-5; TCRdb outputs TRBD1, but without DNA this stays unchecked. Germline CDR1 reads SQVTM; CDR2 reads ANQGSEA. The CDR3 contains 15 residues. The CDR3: CSVEDLARVQETQYF.